One sample yielded the 4 T cell receptor beta chains listed below, sequenced in a study of PD-1 blockade in mismatch repair-deficient tumors. Measured with immunoSEQ multiplex PCR; TCRdb has only the in-frame clones, and not every one. Of some 84,000 clones listed, 81% were seen once; the top ten hold about 2.4%. Source: peripheral blood, taken 12 weeks after starting pembrolizumab. The receptors here all came from an adult with mismatch repair-deficient cancer.

The chain carries TRBV6-1 and TRBJ1-5; possibly TRBD1 for D (5 bases). The CDR3 has 14 amino acids. The V gene's germline CDR1 is MNHNS and CDR2 SASEGT. V lost 1 base, J lost 4 bases, and 8 bases lay in between. The CDR3 here is CASSEGGENQPQHF. CDR3 DNA: TGTGCCAGCAGTGAAGGAGGGGAAAATCAGCCCCAGCATTTT.

This clone was seen a single time. CDR3 nucleotides: TGTGCCAGCAGTCATACAGGGGGGGATGAAAAACTGTTTTTT. Translated, it gives CASSHTGGDEKLFF. The V call is TRBV6-6, the J call TRBJ1-4; TRBD1 agrees at 8 bases. After removal of 5 bases from V and 6 bases from J, the junction contained 5 bases not matched to a gene. Germline V CDR1 and CDR2: MNHNY, SVGAGI (reference sequence). CDR3 length: 14 amino acids.

The gene calls are TRBV19 and TRBJ2-5, with D perhaps given as TRBD1 or TRBD2 (5 bases each). CDR1 LNHDA and CDR2 SQIVND come from the germline V gene (reference sequence). V lost 1 base and J 4 bases, leaving 13 bases between the germline ends. The CDR3 has 15 residues. As DNA, the CDR3 is TGTGCCAGTAGTATAGGGGGGAGAGGCGCAGAGACCCAGTACTTC. The encoded protein is CASSIGGRGAETQYF. The variable domain in full, completed from reference TRBV19 and TRBJ2-5, reads DGGITQSPKYLFRKEGQNVTLSCEQNLNHDAMYWYRQDPGQGLRLIYYSQIVNDFQKGDIAEGYSVSREKKESFPLTVTSAQKNPTAFYLCASSIGGRGAETQYFGPGTRLLVL.

The rearrangement links TRBV5-6 to TRBJ1-2; TRBD1 aligns across 8 bases. This CDR3 has 14 residues. V was clipped by 4 bases and J by 6 bases; unmatched bases: 8. The V gene's germline CDR1 is SGHDT and CDR2 YYEEEE. CDR3 bases: TGTGCCAGCAGCGGGAGGACAGGGATAAATGGCTACACCTTC. It encodes CASSGRTGINGYTF.